This paragraph reports one TCR beta chain. Its antigen is unidentified. The data derive from a study of shared clonotypes between healthy human individuals. TCRdb's copy holds only in-frame clones and misses some; the assay was immunoSEQ multiplex PCR. The data show approximately 1,500,000 clones, roughly 97% seen once. V gave up 6 bases and J gave up 7 bases; unmatched junction bases: 10. In germline, CDR1 is MGHDK, CDR2 SYGVNS. The CDR3 is 15 amino acids. The study, taken as a whole, reports: Across a few donors, naive CD4 shared roughly 5%, naive CD8 approximately 3.5%, memory CD4 roughly 2.3%, memory CD8 0.4%.

The chain uses TRBV25-1 and TRBJ2-7; 12 bases map to TRBD2. Sample: naive CD4+ T cells sorted from blood. Subset denoted: CD45RA+ positively selected. This clonotype was sampled from a man aged 25-40 years in good health. The CDR3 DNA is TGTGCCAGCAGGTCGACTAGCGGGAGTGCTCGGGAGCAGTACTTC. Protein sequence: CASRSTSGSAREQYF.